The subject of this entry is one T cell receptor beta chain. This clonotype was recorded a few times. The target of this receptor is not known. Base qualities are not provided; no much larger clone lies one nucleotide away. These data come from a study of T cells of healthy individuals (dated by TCRdb to the late 2010s). From V the trimming removes 3 bases and from J it removes 2 bases, while the gene matches leave 5 bases of the junction unaccounted for. The CDR3 runs 15 residues from the cysteine to the phenylalanine. Just the 45-base CDR3 DNA is kept, in frame starting at base 1. Per the germline V gene, LGHNA is the CDR1 and YSLEER is the CDR2. The library was made by 5' RACE. Sequencing was performed on an Illumina MiSeq. TCRdb reanalyzed the raw reads on its own, using fastp at Q25 for trimming and MiXCR for clone calling, and kept in-frame beta chains. Entries are consolidated by CDR3 protein sequence, retaining the most common genes and DNA. In this sample the table shows roughly 76,000 distinct CDR3 sequences, more than 5% of which occur a single time. The top ten constitute about 7.5% of the sample.

The chain employs TRBV4-3 and TRBJ1-2; 8 central nucleotides agree with TRBD1. The source of this sequence is a female donor in good health. The CDR3: CASSQEGTGNYGYTF. The sequenced DNA: TGCGCCAGCAGCCAGGAAGGGACAGGCAACTATGGCTACACCTTC.